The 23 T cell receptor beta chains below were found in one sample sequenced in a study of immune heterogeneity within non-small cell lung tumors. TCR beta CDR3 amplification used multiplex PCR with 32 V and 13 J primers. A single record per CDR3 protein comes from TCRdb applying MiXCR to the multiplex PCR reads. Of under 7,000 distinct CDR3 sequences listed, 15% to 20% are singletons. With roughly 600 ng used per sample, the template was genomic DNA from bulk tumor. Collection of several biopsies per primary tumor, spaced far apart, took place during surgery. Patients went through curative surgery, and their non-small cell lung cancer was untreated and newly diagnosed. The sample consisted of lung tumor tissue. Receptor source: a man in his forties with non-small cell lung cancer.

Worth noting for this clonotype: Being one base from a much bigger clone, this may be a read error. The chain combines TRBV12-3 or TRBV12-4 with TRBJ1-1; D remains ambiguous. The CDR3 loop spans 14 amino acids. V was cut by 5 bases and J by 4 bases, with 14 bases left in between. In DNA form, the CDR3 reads TGTGCCAGCAGTCTAGGGAGCTTGAGCACTGAAGCTTTCTTT. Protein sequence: CASSLGSLSTEAFF.

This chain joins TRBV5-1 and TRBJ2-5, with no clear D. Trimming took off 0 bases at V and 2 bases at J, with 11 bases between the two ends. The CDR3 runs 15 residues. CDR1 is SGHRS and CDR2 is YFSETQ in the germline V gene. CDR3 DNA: TGCGCCAGCAGCTTGGAAAGACTGTATCAAGAGACCCAGTACTTC. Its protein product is CASSLERLYQETQYF.

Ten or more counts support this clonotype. In nucleotides, the CDR3 is TGCGCCAGCAGCTTGGACAGGGGGCCGTTTAACTATGGCTACACCTTC. Amino acids: CASSLDRGPFNYGYTF. The chain uses TRBV5-1 and TRBJ1-2, with 9 bases matching TRBD1. The CDR3 length is 16 residues. The junction had 4 bases not matched to a gene; V was cut back by 0 bases and J by 1 base. Germline-derived CDR1 and CDR2 are SGHRS and YFSETQ.

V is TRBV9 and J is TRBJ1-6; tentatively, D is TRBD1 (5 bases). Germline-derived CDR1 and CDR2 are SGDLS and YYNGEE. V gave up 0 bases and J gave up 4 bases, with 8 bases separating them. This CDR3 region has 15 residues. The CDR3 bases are TGTGCCAGCAGCGTAGAAGGGGATTATAATTCACCCCTCCACTTT. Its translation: CASSVEGDYNSPLHF.

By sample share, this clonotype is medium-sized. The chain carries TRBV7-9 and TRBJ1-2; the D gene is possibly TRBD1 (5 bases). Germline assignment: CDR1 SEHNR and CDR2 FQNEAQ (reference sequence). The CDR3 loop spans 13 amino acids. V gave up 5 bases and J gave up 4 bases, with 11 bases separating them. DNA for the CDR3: TGTGCCAGCAGCACGGGGGTCGGCTATGGCTACACCTTC. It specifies CASSTGVGYGYTF. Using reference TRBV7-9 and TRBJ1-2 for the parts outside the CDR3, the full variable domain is DTGVSQNPRHKITKRGQNVTFRCDPISEHNRLYWYRQTLGQGPEFLTYFQNEAQLEKSRLLSDRFSAERPKGSFSTLEIQRTEQGDSAMYLCASSTGVGYGYTFGSGTRLTVV.

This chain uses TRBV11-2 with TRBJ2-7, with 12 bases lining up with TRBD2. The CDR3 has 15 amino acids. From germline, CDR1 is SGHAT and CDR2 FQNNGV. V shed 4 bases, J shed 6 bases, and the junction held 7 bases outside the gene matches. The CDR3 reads CASSSLAGGHFEQYF. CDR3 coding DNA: TGTGCCAGCAGCTCTCTAGCGGGAGGGCATTTCGAGCAGTACTTC.

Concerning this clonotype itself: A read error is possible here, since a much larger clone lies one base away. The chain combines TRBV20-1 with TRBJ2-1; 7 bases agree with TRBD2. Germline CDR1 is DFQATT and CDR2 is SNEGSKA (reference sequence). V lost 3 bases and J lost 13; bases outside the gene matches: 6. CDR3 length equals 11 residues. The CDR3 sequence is CSASRLADQFF. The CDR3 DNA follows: TGCAGTGCTAGTAGGCTAGCGGATCAGTTCTTC.

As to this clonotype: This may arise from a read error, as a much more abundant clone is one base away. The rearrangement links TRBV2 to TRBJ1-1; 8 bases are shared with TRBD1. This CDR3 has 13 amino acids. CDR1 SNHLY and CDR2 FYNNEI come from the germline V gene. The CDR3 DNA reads TGTGCCAGCTGGGACAGGTTGAACGCTGAAGCTTTCTTT. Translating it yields CASWDRLNAEAFF.

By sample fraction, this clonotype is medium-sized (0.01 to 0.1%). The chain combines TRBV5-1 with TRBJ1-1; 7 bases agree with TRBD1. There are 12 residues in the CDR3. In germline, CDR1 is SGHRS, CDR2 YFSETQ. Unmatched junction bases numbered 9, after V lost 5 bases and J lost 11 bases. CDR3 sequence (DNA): TGCGCCAGCAGTGGAGGGGGCAGGGAGGCTTTCTTT. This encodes CASSGGGREAFF.

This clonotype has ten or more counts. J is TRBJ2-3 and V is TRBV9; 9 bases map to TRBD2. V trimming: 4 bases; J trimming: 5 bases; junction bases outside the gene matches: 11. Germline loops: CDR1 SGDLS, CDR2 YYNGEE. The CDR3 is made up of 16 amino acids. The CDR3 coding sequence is TGTGCCAGCAGCCCTAGGCCAGCGGGAGGTGGAGATACGCAGTATTTT. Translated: CASSPRPAGGGDTQYF.

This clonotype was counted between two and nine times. The CDR3 here is CASSRQGFEETQYF. The CDR3 DNA reads as TGCGCCAGCAGCCGGCAGGGTTTTGAGGAGACCCAGTACTTC. The J gene is TRBJ2-5, the V gene TRBV4-3; tentatively, D is TRBD1 (5 bases). CDR3 size: 14 residues. V shed 4 bases and J shed 5 bases, with 14 bases lying between them. CDR1 is LGHNA, CDR2 YSLEER, per germline.

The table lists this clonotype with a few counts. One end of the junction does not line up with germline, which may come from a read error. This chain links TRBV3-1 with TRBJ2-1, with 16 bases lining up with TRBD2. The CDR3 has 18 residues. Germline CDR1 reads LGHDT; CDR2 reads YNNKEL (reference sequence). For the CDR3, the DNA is TGTGCCGGCAGCCCGGGACTAGCGGGAGGGCCTGGCTACAATGAGCAGTTCTTC. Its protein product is CAGSPGLAGGPGYNEQFF.

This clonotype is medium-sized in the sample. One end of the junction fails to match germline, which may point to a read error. CDR3 coding DNA: TGCAGTGCTAGTTCGTCGGGACGGAGCTTT. Protein: CSASSSGRSF. The chain is built from TRBV20-1 and TRBJ1-1; maybe TRBD1 (5 bases). The germline CDR1 and CDR2 sequences are DFQATT and SNEGSKA (reference sequence). The CDR3 sequence is 10 residues long.

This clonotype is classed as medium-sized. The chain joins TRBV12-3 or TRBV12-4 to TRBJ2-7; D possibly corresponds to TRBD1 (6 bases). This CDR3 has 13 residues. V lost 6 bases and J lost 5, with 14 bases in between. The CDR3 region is CASRVGTLDEQYF. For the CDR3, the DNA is TGTGCCAGCAGGGTGGGGACACTCGACGAGCAGTACTTC.

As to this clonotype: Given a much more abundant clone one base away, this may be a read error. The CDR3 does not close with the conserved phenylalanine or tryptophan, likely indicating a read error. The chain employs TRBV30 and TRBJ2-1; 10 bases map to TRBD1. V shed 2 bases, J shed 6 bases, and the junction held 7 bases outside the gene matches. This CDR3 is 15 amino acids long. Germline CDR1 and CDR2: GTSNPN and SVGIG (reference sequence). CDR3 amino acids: CAWSLWGQGTNEQFL. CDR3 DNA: TGTGCCTGGAGTCTATGGGGACAGGGGACCAATGAGCAGTTCTTA.

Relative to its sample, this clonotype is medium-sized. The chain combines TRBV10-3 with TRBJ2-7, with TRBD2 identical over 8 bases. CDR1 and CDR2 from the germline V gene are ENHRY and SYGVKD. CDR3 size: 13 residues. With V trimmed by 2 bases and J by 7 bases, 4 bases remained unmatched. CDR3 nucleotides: TGTGCCATCAGTGAGGCTAGCGGGCGAGAGCAGTACTTC. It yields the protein CAISEASGREQYF.

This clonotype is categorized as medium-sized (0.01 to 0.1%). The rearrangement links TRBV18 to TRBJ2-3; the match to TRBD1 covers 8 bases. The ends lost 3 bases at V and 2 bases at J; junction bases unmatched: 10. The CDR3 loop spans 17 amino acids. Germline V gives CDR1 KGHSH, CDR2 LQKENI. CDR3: CASSPLVDRGSTDTQYF. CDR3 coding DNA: TGTGCCAGCTCACCCTTAGTCGACAGGGGCTCCACAGATACGCAGTATTTT.

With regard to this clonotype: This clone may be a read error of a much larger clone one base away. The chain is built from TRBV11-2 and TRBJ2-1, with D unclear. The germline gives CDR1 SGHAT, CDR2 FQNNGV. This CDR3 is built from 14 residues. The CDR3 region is CAISLVMTYNEQFF. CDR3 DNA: TGTGCCATCAGCTTAGTTATGACTTACAATGAGCAGTTCTTC.

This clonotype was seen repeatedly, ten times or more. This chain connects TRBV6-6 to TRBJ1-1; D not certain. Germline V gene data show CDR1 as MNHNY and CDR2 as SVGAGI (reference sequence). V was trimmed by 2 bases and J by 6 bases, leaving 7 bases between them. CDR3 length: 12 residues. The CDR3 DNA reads TGTGCCAGCAGTTACATCGGGGCTGAAGCTTTCTTT. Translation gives CASSYIGAEAFF.

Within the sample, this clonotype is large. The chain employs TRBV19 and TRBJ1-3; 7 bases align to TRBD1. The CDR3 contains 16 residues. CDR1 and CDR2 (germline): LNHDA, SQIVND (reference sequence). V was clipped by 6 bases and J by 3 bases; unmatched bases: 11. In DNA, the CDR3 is TGTGCCAGTAGGGATTGGACAGGACACTATGGAAACACCATATATTTT. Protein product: CASRDWTGHYGNTIYF.

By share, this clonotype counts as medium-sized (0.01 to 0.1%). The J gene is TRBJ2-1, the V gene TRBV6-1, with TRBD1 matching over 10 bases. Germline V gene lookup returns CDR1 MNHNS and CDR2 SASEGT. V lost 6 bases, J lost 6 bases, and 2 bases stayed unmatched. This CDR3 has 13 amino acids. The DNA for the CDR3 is TGTGCCAGCAGCCGACAGGGGGCCAATGAGCAGTTCTTC. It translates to CASSRQGANEQFF.

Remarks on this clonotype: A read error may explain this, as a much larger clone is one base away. The CDR3 loop is CACSFNREQFF. CDR3 DNA: TGTGCCTGCAGTTTTAATCGTGAGCAGTTCTTC. The chain carries TRBV27 and TRBJ2-1; D is unclear. There are 11 residues in the CDR3. CDR1 and CDR2 (germline): MNHEY, SMNVEV (reference sequence).

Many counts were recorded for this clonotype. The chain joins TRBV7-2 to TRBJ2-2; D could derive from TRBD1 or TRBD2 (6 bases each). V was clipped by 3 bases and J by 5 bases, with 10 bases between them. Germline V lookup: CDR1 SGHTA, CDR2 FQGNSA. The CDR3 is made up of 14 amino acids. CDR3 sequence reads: CASSLGGYTGELFF. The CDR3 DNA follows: TGTGCCAGCAGCTTGGGGGGCTATACCGGGGAGCTGTTTTTT.